These 4 T cell receptor beta chains came from one sample sequenced in a study of cytomegalovirus exposure and HLA in healthy donors (dated by TCRdb to 2017 to 2019). The method behind the library was the immunoSEQ multiplex PCR assay. For the multiplex PCR, a mixture combining 60 forward primers for TCR Vbeta segments and 13 reverse primers for TCR Jbeta segments was used. TCRdb took this table from immuneACCESS and kept in-frame rearrangements with V and J called. Such tables lack part of the clones; where checked against another copy, unresolved V genes explain under half of the gap, and the rest is unexplained. This sample's table contains around 64,000 clones. Of the sample, roughly 2.4% falls within the top ten clones. The specimen was PBMCs. These receptors were obtained from a female donor in good health and CMV-seropositive.

The chain uses TRBV4-3 and TRBJ1-3; TRBD1 might be the D (6 bases). Germline V lookup: CDR1 LGHNA, CDR2 YSLEER. This CDR3 is built from 15 residues. Trimming cost V 6 bases and J 0 bases, with 12 bases left between them. Here the CDR3 reads CASRQGAVSGNTIYF. The CDR3 DNA follows: TGCGCCAGCAGACAGGGAGCCGTCTCTGGAAACACCATATATTTT.

By frequency, this clone is medium-sized. The chain joins TRBV6-4 to TRBJ1-1, with D maybe TRBD1 (5 bases). The CDR3 length is 13 residues. V was cut by 6 bases and J by 1 base, with 9 bases left in between. CDR1 is MRHNA and CDR2 is SNTAGT in the germline V gene. The CDR3 DNA reads TGTGCCAGCAGCGCGGGACCGAACACTGAAGCTTTCTTT. The encoded protein is CASSAGPNTEAFF.

V usage is TRBV19 and J usage is TRBJ1-2; TRBD1 matches 7 bases. The germline V gene encodes CDR1 LNHDA and CDR2 SQIVND (reference sequence). J lost 4 bases, V lost 3 bases, and 2 bases had no gene match. The CDR3 totals 13 residues. Here the CDR3 DNA reads TGTGCCAGTAGTATGGACAGGTTCTATGGCTACACCTTC. Its translation: CASSMDRFYGYTF. The variable domain in full, with the rest retrieved from reference TRBV19 and TRBJ1-2, is DGGITQSPKYLFRKEGQNVTLSCEQNLNHDAMYWYRQDPGQGLRLIYYSQIVNDFQKGDIAEGYSVSREKKESFPLTVTSAQKNPTAFYLCASSMDRFYGYTFGSGTRLTVV.

On this clone: The same CDR3 also results from other DNA sequences found in this sample. This sequence joins TRBV29-1 and TRBJ2-2, with 7 positions matching TRBD1. The V segment lost 5 bases and the J segment 7 bases; nucleotides outside the gene matches: 4. The CDR3 contains 12 residues. Germline V CDR1 and CDR2: SQVTM, ANQGSEA. The CDR3 DNA reads TGCAGCGTTCCCAGGGGGAACGGGGAGCTGTTTTTT. Protein: CSVPRGNGELFF.